What follows are 22 T cell receptor beta chains derived from one specimen sequenced in a study of cytomegalovirus exposure and HLA in healthy donors. PCR was performed using 60 Vbeta and 13 Jbeta primers. Assay: immunoSEQ multiplex PCR; the TCRdb copy retains only in-frame clones and omits some. The data hold approximately 76,000 clones, with about 69% observed a single time. What was sequenced was PBMCs. Every receptor here comes from a woman in her thirties or forties in good health and CMV-seropositive.

The V gene is TRBV2, the J gene TRBJ1-2; TRBD1 matches at 8 bases. The CDR3 totals 15 residues. The germline V gene has CDR1 SNHLY and CDR2 FYNNEI. V gave up 1 base and J gave up 4 bases; unmatched junction bases: 5. The CDR3 DNA follows: TGTGCCAGCAGTGAAGATGGGACAGGAGGCTATGGCTACACCTTC. It encodes CASSEDGTGGYGYTF. Based on the CDR3 plus reference TRBV2 and TRBJ1-2, the full variable domain is EPEVTQTPSHQVTQMGQEVILRCVPISNHLYFYWYRQILGQKVEFLVSFYNNEISEKSEIFDDQFSVERPDGSNFTLKIRSTKLEDSAMYFCASSEDGTGGYGYTFGSGTRLTVV.

This clone was counted only a few times. The chain links TRBV6-1 to TRBJ2-5, with 8 bases aligning to TRBD1. From germline, CDR1 is MNHNS and CDR2 SASEGT. The CDR3 loop spans 15 amino acids. V shed 5 bases, J shed 1 base, and the junction held 6 bases outside the gene matches. CDR3 sequence: CASSQLQGGQETQYF. The CDR3 DNA follows: TGTGCCAGCAGTCAATTACAGGGGGGCCAAGAGACCCAGTACTTC.

The chain carries TRBV18 and TRBJ2-7; tentative D call: TRBD2 (6 bases). Germline V gene data show CDR1 as KGHSH and CDR2 as LQKENI. This CDR3 region has 13 residues. V was cut by 10 bases and J by 5 bases, with 18 bases left in between. In DNA form, the CDR3 reads TGTGCCACCCGTGCGGGAAAGGTCGACGAGCAGTACTTC. This translates into CATRAGKVDEQYF.

V is TRBV9 and J is TRBJ1-5, with TRBD1 matching 8 bases. The CDR3 spans 16 residues. V gave up 0 bases and J gave up 7 bases; unmatched junction bases: 9. CDR1 and CDR2 (germline): SGDLS, YYNGEE. CDR3 bases: TGTGCCAGCAGCGTAGGAGGCGGACAGGGTATACAGCCCCAGCATTTT. Translation: CASSVGGGQGIQPQHF.

The rearrangement joins TRBV20-1 to TRBJ1-1; D unresolved. The CDR3 spans 11 residues. V lost 6 bases and J lost 6, with 11 bases in between. Per the germline V gene, CDR1 is DFQATT and CDR2 is SNEGSKA (reference sequence). In DNA form, the CDR3 reads TGCAGTGCCAAACTAGGGTCTGAAGCTTTCTTT. Amino acids: CSAKLGSEAFF.

This chain links TRBV7-2 with TRBJ2-1, with no clear D. CDR3 length: 15 amino acids. The germline V gene has CDR1 SGHTA and CDR2 FQGNSA. Trimming left V 2 bases short and J 4 bases short, with 12 bases between. The DNA of the CDR3 is TGTGCCAGCAGCTTACCTCCAGGAATGTACAATGAGCAGTTCTTC. Protein: CASSLPPGMYNEQFF.

This chain connects TRBV5-4 to TRBJ1-4, with TRBD1 matching over 7 bases. The junction had 5 bases not matched to a gene; V was cut back by 4 bases and J by 2 bases. Germline-derived CDR1 and CDR2 are SGHNT and YYREEE (reference sequence). This CDR3 has 15 amino acids. CDR3 in DNA: TGTGCCAGCAGCCCCCAAGGGGGCACTAATGAAAAACTGTTTTTT. Its protein product is CASSPQGGTNEKLFF.

The J gene is TRBJ2-7, the V gene TRBV4-1, with TRBD2 matching over 10 bases. The J segment lost 3 bases and the V segment lost 4 bases, leaving 6 bases of the junction unmatched. Germline V gene data show CDR1 as MGHRA and CDR2 as YSYEKL. The CDR3 runs 15 residues. CDR3 nucleotides: TGCGCCAGCAGCCGTCCGGGACTAGCGAGCTACGAGCAGTACTTC. The encoded protein is CASSRPGLASYEQYF.

The chain couples TRBV28 to TRBJ2-7; D may be TRBD2 (6 bases). V lost 6 bases and J 4 bases, leaving 16 bases between the germline ends. The CDR3 spans 14 residues. Per the germline V gene, CDR1 is MDHEN and CDR2 is SYDVKM. CDR3 loop: CASRSLDYLYEQYF. In DNA, the CDR3 is TGTGCCAGCAGATCCCTGGACTATCTGTACGAGCAGTACTTC.

This clone has just a few counts. The genes are TRBV7-3 and TRBJ1-6, with D maybe TRBD1 (6 bases). The CDR3 runs 15 residues. Germline V gene data show CDR1 as SGHTA and CDR2 as FQGTGA. Trimming stripped 0 bases from V and 8 bases from J, with 11 bases between. CDR3 DNA sequence: TGTGCCAGCAGCTTAACGGGGGGGCTGGATTCACCCCTCCACTTT. Amino acid sequence: CASSLTGGLDSPLHF.

The V gene is TRBV10-2, the J gene TRBJ2-3; D ambiguous. Germline CDR1 WSHSY, CDR2 SAAADI. The V end was cut by 5 bases, the J end by 3 bases, with 12 bases between. This CDR3 is built from 14 residues. This chain's CDR3 is CASSILPGTDTQYF. Here the CDR3 DNA reads TGCGCCAGCAGTATACTTCCCGGGACAGATACGCAGTATTTT.

V gene TRBV28 combines with J gene TRBJ2-3; D is uncertain. Germline CDR1 and CDR2: MDHEN and SYDVKM. The CDR3 length is 11 residues. Trimming left V 8 bases short and J 11 bases short, with 14 bases between. The CDR3 sequence: CASGGLEKQYF. The CDR3 coding sequence is TGTGCCAGCGGCGGTTTGGAAAAGCAGTATTTT.

V gene TRBV28 combines with J gene TRBJ2-7; 7 bases fit TRBD2. Germline lookup yields CDR1 MDHEN and CDR2 SYDVKM. With 3 bases clipped from V and 3 bases from J, the junction kept 26 bases outside the gene matches. The CDR3 totals 21 residues. For the CDR3, the DNA is TGTGCCAGCAGTTTTCTAGCGCAGAGTCCGGGAGGCCCATGGAGTCGCTACGAGCAGTACTTC. It specifies CASSFLAQSPGGPWSRYEQYF.

The V and J genes are TRBV20-1 and TRBJ2-7; the D is unclear. There are 11 residues in the CDR3. Germline CDR1 DFQATT, CDR2 SNEGSKA (reference sequence). With 3 bases removed from V and 3 bases from J, the gap between germline ends came to 6 bases. The chain's CDR3 is CSASWLYEQYF. CDR3 bases: TGCAGTGCTAGTTGGCTCTACGAGCAGTACTTC.

This rearrangement joins TRBV28 to TRBJ2-1; 7 nucleotides match TRBD2. Losses at the gene ends were 5 bases for V and 0 bases for J; bases not matched to a gene: 7. The length of the CDR3 is 16 residues. Germline lookup yields CDR1 MDHEN and CDR2 SYDVKM. As DNA, the CDR3 is TGTGCCAGCAGTCTCCCAGCGGGGAGCTCCTACAATGAGCAGTTCTTC. It yields the protein CASSLPAGSSYNEQFF.

The V and J genes are TRBV4-1 and TRBJ1-5; TRBD1 matches at 8 bases. V shed 2 bases, J shed 1 base, and the junction held 13 bases outside the gene matches. This CDR3 contains 19 residues. The germline gives CDR1 MGHRA, CDR2 YSYEKL. The chain's CDR3 is CASSQLLGRGQHSNQPQHF. DNA for the CDR3: TGCGCCAGCAGCCAACTGCTCGGCAGGGGGCAACACAGCAATCAGCCCCAGCATTTT.

The rearrangement joins TRBV7-9 to TRBJ1-1; possible D gene TRBD1, 5 bases. The CDR3 is 14 residues long. Germline CDR1 SEHNR, CDR2 FQNEAQ (reference sequence). Trimming cost V 1 base and J 1 base, with 7 bases left between them. CDR3 nucleotides: TGTGCCAGCAGCTTAGGGACACGGAACACTGAAGCTTTCTTT. It is translated as CASSLGTRNTEAFF.

The chain employs TRBV30 and TRBJ2-3; 10 bases are a match to TRBD2. The V gene's germline CDR1 is GTSNPN and CDR2 SVGIG (reference sequence). Trimming removed 8 bases from V and 2 bases from J; junction bases left unmatched: 4. The CDR3 covers 13 residues. CDR3 in DNA: TGTGCCAGGACTAGCGGACCCACAGATACGCAGTATTTT. Its translation: CARTSGPTDTQYF.

V is TRBV6-5 and J is TRBJ1-1; 8 nucleotides agree with TRBD1. Germline V lookup: CDR1 MNHEY, CDR2 SVGAGI. CDR3 length: 13 residues. J gave up 5 bases and V 7 bases, and 6 bases lay outside the gene matches. CDR3 region: CASTQTGVTEAFF. CDR3 bases: TGTGCCAGCACCCAGACAGGGGTGACTGAAGCTTTCTTT.

J is TRBJ2-3 and V is TRBV28; 9 bases fit TRBD1. This CDR3 contains 16 residues. Unmatched junction bases numbered 8, after V lost 5 bases and J lost 2 bases. Looked up from germline, CDR1 is MDHEN and CDR2 is SYDVKM. CDR3 loop: CASSQGDRGVTDTQYF. The CDR3 nucleotides read TGTGCCAGCAGTCAGGGAGACAGGGGGGTCACAGATACGCAGTATTTT.

A note on this clone: This CDR3 is missing its conserved last phenylalanine or tryptophan, likely due to a read error. The chain couples TRBV6-4 to TRBJ2-3, with 10 bases lining up with TRBD2. This CDR3 has 16 amino acids. The V segment lost 0 bases and the J segment 2 bases; nucleotides outside the gene matches: 2. Germline V gives CDR1 MRHNA, CDR2 SNTAGT. CDR3 sequence (DNA): TGTGCCAGCAGTGACTCAGCGGGGGGGCCCACAGATACGCAGTATGTT. Its protein product is CASSDSAGGPTDTQYV.

J is TRBJ2-7 and V is TRBV27, with 9 positions matching TRBD2. Germline CDR1 reads MNHEY; CDR2 reads SMNVEV (reference sequence). The CDR3 is 14 amino acids. V dropped 9 bases and J dropped 4; count of bases not matched to a gene: 10. The CDR3 here is CASLRTSGPYEQYF. DNA of the CDR3: TGTGCCAGTCTCAGAACTAGCGGGCCGTACGAGCAGTACTTC.